This T cell receptor beta chain was captured by sequencing in a study of PD-1 blockade in mismatch repair-deficient tumors. Study-level background: Enrolled about 2013-2017, patients had progressing, pretreated mismatch repair-deficient cancers of about a dozen types.

Germline V gives CDR1 SGHNT, CDR2 YYREEE (reference sequence). V was clipped by 7 bases and J by 4 bases, with 8 bases between them. There are 12 residues in the CDR3. Every patient had mismatch repair deficiency by PCR or immunohistochemistry. Three pembrolizumab responders had their TCRs sequenced. This clone was seen a handful of times. Its target is not known. Study-wide findings and caveats: Tumor-resident clones, often undetectable pretreatment in blood, expanded then contracted after pembrolizumab.

Sequencing was performed with immunoSEQ multiplex PCR; in TCRdb, only in-frame clones are kept and a portion is missing. The sample has 85,000 to 130,000 clones; 82% are singletons. The rearrangement joins TRBV5-4 to TRBJ2-2; unclear D gene. The source was peripheral blood, collected 35 to 37 weeks after starting pembrolizumab. The receptor's source is an adult with mismatch repair-deficient cancer. The CDR3 sequence is CASPESTGELFF. The CDR3, as DNA: TGTGCCAGCCCGGAATCCACCGGGGAGCTGTTTTTT.